This record covers a single TCR beta chain. This specimen comes from a study of blood T cell repertoires in COVID-19. Study context: Acute and convalescent COVID-19 samples came from the United States, Italy and Spain. The cDNA or gDNA used as material had been derived from T cells, B-cell-depleted T cells, or PBMCs.

Original processing methods: The assay estimated nucleated cells by amplifying reference gene primers. This table comes from immunoSEQ multiplex PCR, and its TCRdb copy is limited to in-frame clones, with some not included. V, J and clone size derive from that table, while D and trimming were established from the DNA sequence. Among 200,000 to 250,000 clones listed, roughly 86% were seen once. The V end lost 2 bases, the J end lost 1 base, and 14 bases lay between the germline ends. This CDR3 has 16 amino acids. In germline, CDR1 is MGHRA, CDR2 YSYEKL. This receptor was identified in a woman in her 70s with active or convalescent COVID-19. Sequenced: peripheral blood. The V gene is TRBV4-1, the J gene TRBJ1-1; D gene ambiguous. The CDR3 loop reads CASSQLWGGSNTEAFF. The CDR3 nucleotides are TGCGCCAGCAGCCAACTGTGGGGAGGGTCGAACACTGAAGCTTTCTTT.